A single sample gave rise to the 8 T cell receptor beta chains below, sequenced in a study of blood T cell repertoires in COVID-19. The table came from immunoSEQ multiplex PCR; TCRdb's copy has only in-frame clones and leaves some out. The sample lists 300,000 or so clones; 85% to 90% were seen once. Input material: peripheral blood. These receptor sequences come from a woman in her 30s with COVID-19, enrolled during active disease.

J is TRBJ2-7 and V is TRBV7-9; TRBD2 is a possible D gene (5 bases). Per germline, CDR1 SEHNR and CDR2 FQNEAQ (reference sequence). V dropped 5 bases and J dropped 0 bases, with 14 bases sitting between them. The CDR3 length is 15 residues. The CDR3 spells CASSPPRAGSYEQYF. CDR3 sequence (DNA): TGTGCCAGCAGCCCCCCCCGGGCGGGCTCCTACGAGCAGTACTTC.

The rearrangement uses TRBV9 and TRBJ2-7; TRBD2 matches 7 bases. This CDR3 region has 15 residues. Germline V gene data show CDR1 as SGDLS and CDR2 as YYNGEE. V gave up 0 bases and J gave up 4 bases; unmatched junction bases: 7. For the CDR3, the DNA is TGTGCCAGCAGCGTAGGTTCTAGCGGAGCGTACGAGCAGTACTTC. This codes for CASSVGSSGAYEQYF.

The chain recombines TRBV5-1 with TRBJ1-3; D uncertain. The V gene lost 4 bases and the J gene lost 2 bases, with 13 bases spanning the gap. Germline V gene data show CDR1 as SGHRS and CDR2 as YFSETQ. The CDR3 loop spans 15 amino acids. The CDR3 spells CASSQEGFAGNTIYF. The CDR3 DNA sequence: TGCGCCAGCAGCCAAGAGGGTTTTGCTGGAAACACCATATATTTT.

This rearrangement joins TRBV3-1 (or the pseudogene TRBV3-2) to TRBJ1-2, with 7 bases matching TRBD1. The CDR3 covers 14 residues. The germline CDR1 and CDR2 sequences are LGHDT and YNNKEL (reference sequence). V shed 3 bases, J shed 5 bases, and the junction held 6 bases outside the gene matches. The CDR3 DNA reads as TGTGCCAGCAGCCACCCGGGACAGATGTATGGCTACACCTTC. It specifies CASSHPGQMYGYTF.

The chain links TRBV11-2 to TRBJ1-1, with D perhaps matching TRBD1 (6 bases). V gave up 5 bases and J gave up 1 base, with 14 bases separating them. This CDR3 has 15 amino acids. Germline CDR1 reads SGHAT; CDR2 reads FQNNGV. The CDR3 here is CASSIRTVPNTEAFF. The CDR3 DNA sequence: TGTGCCAGCAGCATCCGGACAGTCCCGAACACTGAAGCTTTCTTT.

The chain combines TRBV19 with TRBJ1-1; D not certain. V lost 5 bases to trimming and J lost 6 bases, with 13 bases between them. The CDR3 runs 13 residues. Germline CDR1 reads LNHDA; CDR2 reads SQIVND (reference sequence). This CDR3 reads CASSFRGSSEAFF. The CDR3 bases are TGTGCCAGTAGTTTCCGGGGATCGTCTGAAGCTTTCTTT.

The V call is TRBV14, the J call TRBJ2-7, with 14 bases aligning to TRBD2. The germline gives CDR1 SGHDN, CDR2 FVKESK. The V and J ends lost 2 bases and 0 bases, in that order; junction bases with no gene match: 18. The CDR3 is 22 amino acids. The DNA for the CDR3 is TGTGCCAGCAGCCAAAGAGGAATACATCCGGGACTAGCGGGAGCCCACTCCTACGAGCAGTACTTC. This gives the protein CASSQRGIHPGLAGAHSYEQYF. Complete variable domain (other parts from reference TRBV14 and TRBJ2-7): EAGVTQFPSHSVIEKGQTVTLRCDPISGHDNLYWYRRVMGKEIKFLLHFVKESKQDESGMPNNRFLAERTGGTYSTLKVQPAELEDSGVYFCASSQRGIHPGLAGAHSYEQYFGPGTRLTVT.

The chain couples TRBV5-4 to TRBJ1-2; perhaps TRBD1 as D (5 bases). CDR1 and CDR2 (germline): SGHNT, YYREEE (reference sequence). V shed 4 bases and J shed 4 bases, with 17 bases lying between them. CDR3 size: 15 residues. The CDR3 loop is CASSEGGHRSYGYTF. DNA for the CDR3: TGTGCCAGCAGCGAAGGAGGGCACAGGTCCTATGGCTACACCTTC.